Below are 26 T cell receptor beta chains sequenced from a single sample in a study of early T cells in non-severe SARS-CoV-2 infection. TCRdb called the 5' RACE reads again in MiXCR, with one record for every CDR3 protein. The repertoire holds some 97,000 distinct CDR3 sequences, with about 10% as singletons. This specimen was whole blood, taken at baseline. These receptors were taken from an adult who was a healthcare worker with PCR-confirmed SARS-CoV-2 infection or an uninfected control (not recorded which).

This clonotype was picked up a small number of times. This sequence joins TRBV7-2 and TRBJ2-3; 13 bases map to TRBD2. The junction had 12 bases not matched to a gene; V was cut back by 9 bases and J by 6 bases. CDR3 size: 16 residues. The germline CDR1 and CDR2 sequences are SGHTA and FQGNSA. In DNA, the CDR3 is TGTGCCAGTAGCCCAGGACTAGCGGGAGCCGGGGATACGCAGTATTTT. Protein: CASSPGLAGAGDTQYF. The full variable domain, its missing parts supplied by reference TRBV7-2 and TRBJ2-3, is GAGVSQSPSNKVTEKGKDVELRCDPISGHTALYWYRQSLGQGLEFLIYFQGNSAPDKSGLPSDRFSAERTGGSVSTLTIQRTQQEDSAVYLCASSPGLAGAGDTQYFGPGTRLTVL.

V usage is TRBV5-8 and J usage is TRBJ2-1, with D maybe TRBD1 (5 bases). The CDR3 contains 13 residues. Trimming pared 0 bases from V and 8 bases from J, leaving 9 bases between. From germline, CDR1 is SGHTS and CDR2 YDEGEE. The CDR3 sequence is CASSLVGADEQFF. The CDR3 region has the DNA TGTGCCAGCAGCTTGGTAGGGGCAGATGAGCAGTTCTTC.

The CDR3 loop reads CASSYVISYEQYF. In DNA form, the CDR3 reads TGTGCCAGCAGTTACGTCATCTCCTACGAGCAGTACTTC. The chain employs TRBV6-2 or TRBV6-3 and TRBJ2-7; D not certain. Deletions cut 2 bases from V and 0 bases from J, with 5 bases between. The CDR3 has 13 amino acids. Germline CDR1 reads MNHEY; CDR2 reads SVGEGT.

This clonotype was counted at least ten times. The chain combines TRBV6-6 with TRBJ1-4, with 8 bases identical to TRBD1. This CDR3 comprises 13 residues. CDR1 MNHNY and CDR2 SVGAGI come from the germline V gene (reference sequence). V shed 6 bases and J 10 bases; nucleotides not matched to a gene: 7. The CDR3 reads CASSPTGEVKLFF. The CDR3 DNA follows: TGTGCCAGCAGCCCGACAGGGGAAGTAAAACTGTTTTTT.

In this sample, this clonotype turned up a few times. The V gene is TRBV12-3 or TRBV12-4, the J gene TRBJ2-1, with D perhaps assigned TRBD1 or TRBD2 (6 bases each). The CDR3 sequence is 13 residues long. Trimming took 3 bases from V and 8 from J, leaving 11 bases between them. The CDR3 protein is CASSFRGLDEQFF. The CDR3 DNA follows: TGTGCCAGCAGTTTCCGGGGGCTGGATGAGCAGTTCTTC.

The rearrangement uses TRBV19 and TRBJ2-3, with D possibly being TRBD2 (5 bases). Trimming pared 1 base from V and 2 bases from J, leaving 13 bases between. From germline, CDR1 is LNHDA and CDR2 SQIVND (reference sequence). The length of the CDR3 is 16 residues. The CDR3 nucleotides read TGTGCCAGTAGTATAGGATTGGGAGACAACACAGATACGCAGTATTTT. Amino acids: CASSIGLGDNTDTQYF.

The chain couples TRBV7-9 to TRBJ2-7; D possibly corresponds to TRBD2 (5 bases). Trimming stripped 4 bases from V and 5 bases from J, with 21 bases between. The CDR3 length is 16 residues. CDR1 and CDR2 (germline): SEHNR, FQNEAQ (reference sequence). CDR3 sequence reads: CASSSSRPPGINEQYF. The CDR3 nucleotides are TGTGCCAGCAGCTCAAGCCGACCCCCGGGAATCAACGAGCAGTACTTC.

V usage is TRBV4-2 and J usage is TRBJ2-7; TRBD1 might be the D (6 bases). This CDR3 contains 15 residues. Trimming removed 3 bases from V and 3 bases from J, with 15 bases in between. Looked up from germline, CDR1 is LGHNA and CDR2 is YNFKEQ. The CDR3 DNA is TGTGCCAGCAGCCAGCAGGGGTTCCCTTACTACGAGCAGTACTTC. Protein: CASSQQGFPYYEQYF.

The chain carries TRBV19 and TRBJ1-4; a weak D match, TRBD1 (6 bases). This CDR3 is built from 15 residues. The germline gives CDR1 LNHDA, CDR2 SQIVND (reference sequence). The V end was cut by 3 bases, the J end by 9 bases, with 17 bases between. The CDR3 is CASSIPGHQSQKLFF. CDR3 nucleotides: TGTGCCAGTAGTATTCCGGGACATCAATCCCAAAAACTGTTTTTT. The full variable domain, with the rest looked up from reference TRBV19 and TRBJ1-4, is DGGITQSPKYLFRKEGQNVTLSCEQNLNHDAMYWYRQDPGQGLRLIYYSQIVNDFQKGDIAEGYSVSREKKESFPLTVTSAQKNPTAFYLCASSIPGHQSQKLFFGSGTQLSVL.

This clonotype was detected ten times or more. The rearrangement links TRBV19 to TRBJ2-3; D is ambiguous. Germline V gives CDR1 LNHDA, CDR2 SQIVND (reference sequence). Deletions cut 6 bases from V and 4 bases from J, with 8 bases between. The CDR3 loop spans 12 amino acids. The CDR3: CASRGGADTQYF. CDR3 nucleotides: TGTGCCAGTAGGGGCGGTGCAGATACGCAGTATTTT.

This chain uses TRBV10-2 with TRBJ2-1; TRBD2 is a possible D gene (7 bases). The germline V gene has CDR1 WSHSY and CDR2 SAAADI. The CDR3 runs 14 residues. The V and J ends lost 6 bases and 7 bases respectively, with 16 bases between them. This chain's CDR3 is CASSLGLGGNEQFF. In nucleotides, the CDR3 is TGCGCCAGCAGCCTCGGACTAGGGGGGAATGAGCAGTTCTTC.

This clonotype has a count of ten or more. This rearrangement joins TRBV11-2 to TRBJ2-2; D call uncertain. Trimming left V 5 bases short and J 0 bases short, with 10 bases between. Germline V gives CDR1 SGHAT, CDR2 FQNNGV. This CDR3 contains 15 residues. This chain's CDR3 is CASSPWTSNTGELFF. CDR3 DNA: TGTGCCAGCAGCCCTTGGACCTCGAACACCGGGGAGCTGTTTTTT.

At least ten counts were recorded for this clonotype. The gene calls are TRBV11-3 and TRBJ2-2; no definite D call. Looked up from germline, CDR1 is SGHNT and CDR2 is YENEEA. The CDR3 is 12 amino acids. Trimming removed 5 bases at V and 7 bases at J, with 8 bases between. The CDR3 loop reads CASSRASGELFF. Here the CDR3 DNA reads TGTGCCAGCAGCCGAGCCAGCGGGGAGCTGTTTTTT.

This clonotype has just a few counts. CDR3 nucleotides: TGTGCCAGCACCTCCAGCGGGAGCGCCAGTGAGCAGTTCTTC. Translation: CASTSSGSASEQFF. The chain links TRBV3-1 to TRBJ2-1; 8 bases are a match to TRBD2. The V gene's germline CDR1 is LGHDT and CDR2 YNNKEL (reference sequence). The V and J ends lost 7 bases and 9 bases, in that order; junction bases with no gene match: 11. The CDR3 extends over 14 amino acids.

The chain employs TRBV5-6 and TRBJ1-5; 8 nucleotides agree with TRBD1. With V trimmed by 0 bases and J by 14 bases, 10 bases remained unmatched. This CDR3 comprises 14 residues. The germline V gene has CDR1 SGHDT and CDR2 YYEEEE. The CDR3 nucleotides are TGTGCCAGCAGCTTGGGGTTGTTACCGGGACAGGAGCATTTT. Amino acids: CASSLGLLPGQEHF.

V gene TRBV12-3 or TRBV12-4 combines with J gene TRBJ2-5; 8 nucleotides align to TRBD2. The V segment lost 6 bases and the J segment 1 base; nucleotides outside the gene matches: 4. The CDR3 totals 14 residues. This chain's CDR3 is CASRPTSGQETQYF. As DNA, the CDR3 is TGTGCCAGCAGACCTACTAGCGGCCAAGAGACCCAGTACTTC.

The chain recombines TRBV7-6 with TRBJ2-2, with D possibly matching TRBD1 (5 bases). The CDR3 has 14 residues. Deletions cut 2 bases from V and 4 bases from J, with 8 bases between. CDR1 and CDR2 from the germline V gene are SGHVS and FNYEAQ. CDR3 nucleotides: TGTGCCAGCAGCTTAACAGGCTCCACCGGGGAGCTGTTTTTT. Translating it yields CASSLTGSTGELFF.

There are many counts of this clonotype. This chain connects TRBV3-1 to TRBJ1-1; D call uncertain. Germline CDR1 and CDR2: LGHDT and YNNKEL (reference sequence). CDR3 length: 12 amino acids. Trimming took 4 bases from V and 7 from J, leaving 10 bases between them. Here the CDR3 reads CASSLRMGEAFF. CDR3 nucleotide sequence: TGTGCCAGCAGCCTAAGGATGGGTGAAGCTTTCTTT.

This clonotype was detected only a few times. The V gene is TRBV2, the J gene TRBJ1-1; no definite D call. The ends were cut back, 7 bases at V and 6 bases at J, with 18 bases in the middle. This CDR3 region has 14 residues. Germline V gives CDR1 SNHLY, CDR2 FYNNEI. CDR3 DNA sequence: TGTGCCAGCACCCCCGTCTATGGGAGCGCTGAAGCTTTCTTT. Translating gives CASTPVYGSAEAFF. Together with reference TRBV2 and TRBJ1-1, the CDR3 gives the full variable domain: EPEVTQTPSHQVTQMGQEVILRCVPISNHLYFYWYRQILGQKVEFLVSFYNNEISEKSEIFDDQFSVERPDGSNFTLKIRSTKLEDSAMYFCASTPVYGSAEAFFGQGTRLTVV.

This clonotype has a count of ten or more. The V and J genes are TRBV27 and TRBJ2-7; TRBD1 matches 10 bases. Germline CDR1 reads MNHEY; CDR2 reads SMNVEV (reference sequence). The CDR3 has 16 amino acids. The V gene end was trimmed by 2 bases and the J gene end by 6 bases; junction bases not matched to a gene: 10. The CDR3 DNA follows: TGTGCCAGCAGTTTAACCGGGACAGGGGTAATCAGCGAGCAGTACTTC. Protein product: CASSLTGTGVISEQYF.

The V gene is TRBV6-6, the J gene TRBJ2-2, with 7 bases lining up with TRBD2. Unmatched junction bases numbered 4, after V lost 7 bases and J lost 2 bases. CDR1 is MNHNY and CDR2 is SVGAGI in the germline V gene (reference sequence). CDR3 length equals 14 residues. In DNA, the CDR3 is TGTGCCAGCACCTGGGACTATAACACCGGGGAGCTGTTTTTT. Its translation is CASTWDYNTGELFF.

This clonotype was seen more than once but under ten times. The rearrangement uses TRBV12-3 or TRBV12-4 and TRBJ2-7; 7 bases agree with TRBD1. This CDR3 is 15 amino acids long. The ends lost 2 bases at V and 2 bases at J; junction bases unmatched: 6. CDR3 loop: CASSLQTGPPYEQYF. The CDR3 bases are TGTGCCAGCAGTTTACAGACAGGGCCGCCCTACGAGCAGTACTTC.

This chain uses TRBV18 with TRBJ2-7; the match to TRBD2 covers 9 bases. From germline, CDR1 is KGHSH and CDR2 LQKENI. The trim removed 2 bases at V and 5 bases at J, leaving 13 bases unmatched. There are 17 residues in the CDR3. The CDR3 reads CASSPTGGLAGFNEQYF. In DNA form, the CDR3 reads TGTGCCAGCTCACCAACGGGTGGGCTAGCGGGATTTAACGAGCAGTACTTC.

To note about this clonotype: This sequence may be a read error, since a much larger clone differs from it by one base. The chain is built from TRBV5-6 and TRBJ2-7, with 7 nucleotides matching TRBD1. The CDR3 sequence is 15 residues long. J was trimmed by 5 bases and V by 2 bases; bases with no gene match: 10. Germline V gives CDR1 SGHDT, CDR2 YYEEEE. In DNA form, the CDR3 reads TGTGCCAGCAGCTTCCTTTCCGGCGACAGGGACGAGCAGTACTTC. Translation: CASSFLSGDRDEQYF.

This clonotype was counted many times. V gene TRBV6-2 or TRBV6-3 combines with J gene TRBJ2-1, with 13 bases fitting TRBD2. The length of the CDR3 is 15 residues. Germline CDR1 reads MNHEY; CDR2 reads SVGEGT. The trim removed 4 bases at V and 10 bases at J, leaving 7 bases unmatched. The CDR3, as DNA: TGTGCCAGCAGTTCAGGACTAGCGGGAGTTGACGAGCAGTTCTTC. Its protein is CASSSGLAGVDEQFF.

Remarks on this clonotype: This clone may be a read error of a much larger clone one base away. The V call is TRBV27, the J call TRBJ2-7, with D tentatively TRBD1 (5 bases). Trimming removed 4 bases at V and 2 bases at J, with 15 bases between. The CDR3 loop spans 15 amino acids. Germline V CDR1 and CDR2: MNHEY, SMNVEV (reference sequence). CDR3 amino acids: CASSSPNRTPYEQYF. CDR3 in DNA: TGTGCCAGCAGTTCCCCGAACAGGACGCCCTACGAGCAGTACTTC.